Listed here are 16 T cell receptor beta chains from one sample, sequenced in a study of T cells in Graves' hyperthyroidism and ophthalmopathy (dated by TCRdb to about 2019). Libraries were prepared through multiplex PCR. Sequencing instrument: Illumina HiSeq 2000. TCR beta CDR3 regions were amplified from RNA transcripts. For the first round of RT-PCR on the TCR CDR3, the HTBI primer set was used together with the Qiagen OneStep RT-PCR kit. In TCRdb, the public reads were trimmed at Q25 with fastp and aligned with MiXCR, with productive beta chains retained. Merged by CDR3 protein, the rows form single entries marked with the most common genes and DNA. The sample profile shows about 420,000 distinct CDR3 sequences; around 16% of them were found once. 12% to 15% of the sample goes to the ten largest clones. Sequenced sample: blood. The receptor set was obtained from a woman aged 18-35 years with Graves' hyperthyroidism.

This clonotype was counted many times. The chain joins TRBV6-2 or TRBV6-3 to TRBJ2-7; D uncertain. The V gene lost 6 bases and the J gene lost 1 base, with 22 bases spanning the gap. CDR1 and CDR2 (germline): MNHEY, SVGEGT. This CDR3 comprises 17 residues. CDR3 protein: CASSRNNFGSPSYEQYF. CDR3 nucleotide sequence: TGTGCCAGCAGCCGGAATAATTTCGGATCCCCATCCTACGAGCAGTACTTC.

This clonotype was seen more than once but under ten times. The gene calls are TRBV5-1 and TRBJ2-5; the match to TRBD1 covers 9 bases. Germline lookup yields CDR1 SGHRS and CDR2 YFSETQ. Trimming took 6 bases from V and 2 from J; bases not matched to a gene: 8. The CDR3 loop spans 15 amino acids. The CDR3, as DNA: TGCGCCAGCACCCGGGGACAGGGTAAACAAGAGACCCAGTACTTC. It is translated as CASTRGQGKQETQYF.

Worth noting for this clonotype: The conserved phenylalanine or tryptophan is not found at the CDR3 terminus, so this likely reflects a read error. The V call is TRBV2, the J call TRBJ1-5; 10 bases line up with TRBD1. Germline-derived CDR1 and CDR2 are SNHLY and FYNNEI. V shed 3 bases and J 5 bases; nucleotides not matched to a gene: 16. The CDR3 has 19 residues. This chain's CDR3 is CASSDGAGQGLIGDQPQHL. In DNA form, the CDR3 reads TGTGCCAGCAGTGATGGCGCGGGACAGGGGTTAATCGGCGATCAGCCCCAGCATCTT.

This clonotype was observed a handful of times. This chain connects TRBV6-1 to TRBJ1-2, with no clear D. V dropped 4 bases and J dropped 8 bases, with 14 bases sitting between them. Germline V gene lookup returns CDR1 MNHNS and CDR2 SASEGT. This CDR3 has 13 residues. The CDR3 DNA sequence: TGTGCCAGCAGTGGAGATTTAAAGGGCGGCTACACCTTC. This encodes CASSGDLKGGYTF.

This clonotype appeared many times. This sequence joins TRBV6-6 and TRBJ2-5; a possible D gene is TRBD1 (5 bases). The CDR3 is 14 residues long. Deletions cut 2 bases from V and 2 bases from J, with 9 bases between. Germline V CDR1 and CDR2: MNHNY, SVGAGI (reference sequence). CDR3 sequence reads: CASSYARGQETQYF. The CDR3 DNA reads TGTGCCAGCAGTTACGCTAGGGGTCAAGAGACCCAGTACTTC.

This chain uses TRBV7-8 with TRBJ1-5; D might be TRBD1 (6 bases). V was cut by 5 bases and J by 1 base, with 18 bases left in between. Germline lookup yields CDR1 SGHVS and CDR2 FQNEAQ. This CDR3 has 17 residues. CDR3 loop: CASSHAGTLVSNQPQHF. CDR3 sequence (DNA): TGTGCCAGCAGCCACGCCGGGACACTAGTAAGCAATCAGCCCCAGCATTTT.

This clonotype was found many times. The chain carries TRBV2 and TRBJ2-7; TRBD1 matches at 9 bases. V shed 3 bases, J shed 4 bases, and the junction held 7 bases outside the gene matches. CDR3 size: 15 residues. CDR1 is SNHLY and CDR2 is FYNNEI in the germline V gene. CDR3: CASSDSGTGQYEQYF. Here the CDR3 DNA reads TGTGCCAGCAGTGACTCCGGGACAGGGCAATACGAGCAGTACTTC.

V is TRBV20-1 and J is TRBJ2-5; D is possibly TRBD2 (5 bases). This CDR3 is built from 15 residues. Trimming took 5 bases from V and 5 from J, leaving 21 bases between them. Germline CDR1 DFQATT, CDR2 SNEGSKA (reference sequence). The CDR3 sequence is CSAGNKPWRRETQYF. The CDR3 DNA is TGCAGTGCTGGTAACAAGCCATGGAGGAGGGAGACCCAGTACTTC.

This clonotype was found many times. The chain links TRBV4-1 to TRBJ1-1; D not resolved. The V and J ends lost 0 bases and 0 bases respectively, with 8 bases between them. This CDR3 has 15 amino acids. The germline V gene has CDR1 MGHRA and CDR2 YSYEKL. This chain's CDR3 is CASSQDPGVNTEAFF. CDR3 DNA sequence: TGCGCCAGCAGCCAAGATCCCGGAGTGAACACTGAAGCTTTCTTT.

This clonotype was detected a few times. The chain uses TRBV12-5 and TRBJ2-2, with 14 bases that match TRBD2. The V segment lost 3 bases and the J segment 8 bases; nucleotides outside the gene matches: 14. The CDR3 has 19 residues. Germline V gives CDR1 LGHNT, CDR2 FRNRAP. The CDR3 spells CASGLYIGPGLAGAGELFF. CDR3 nucleotides: TGTGCTAGTGGTTTATACATCGGACCGGGACTAGCGGGAGCGGGGGAGCTGTTTTTT.

V is TRBV28 and J is TRBJ2-1, with 13 bases identical to TRBD2. The V and J ends lost 3 bases and 0 bases, in that order; junction bases with no gene match: 5. The CDR3 has 18 amino acids. Germline CDR1 MDHEN, CDR2 SYDVKM. CDR3 sequence: CASSFRTSGGHSYNEQFF. The CDR3 DNA sequence: TGTGCCAGCAGTTTCCGGACTAGCGGGGGCCACTCCTACAATGAGCAGTTCTTC.

With respect to this clonotype: The germline gene is not matched at one end of the junction; a read error may be the cause. The J gene is TRBJ1-5, the V gene TRBV4-1; tentatively, D is TRBD1 (6 bases). The germline CDR1 and CDR2 sequences are MGHRA and YSYEKL. The CDR3 consists of 15 residues. This CDR3 reads CASSQDYQGNQPQHF. CDR3 sequence (DNA): TGTGCCAGCAGCCAAGATTACCAGGGGAATCAGCCCCAGCATTTT.

This clonotype was detected ten times or more. The chain combines TRBV28 with TRBJ1-5; 12 bases are a match to TRBD1. The CDR3 is 17 amino acids. Trimming at V came to 2 bases and at J to 2 bases, leaving 4 bases not matched to a gene. In germline, CDR1 is MDHEN, CDR2 SYDVKM. CDR3 DNA sequence: TGTGCCAGCAGTTTAATGGGGACAGGGGGCCGCAATCAGCCCCAGCATTTT. Amino acid sequence: CASSLMGTGGRNQPQHF.

V gene TRBV27 combines with J gene TRBJ2-7; D not resolved. This CDR3 contains 14 residues. Trimming took off 0 bases at V and 2 bases at J, with 8 bases between the two ends. The germline V gene has CDR1 MNHEY and CDR2 SMNVEV (reference sequence). Written as DNA, the CDR3 is TGTGCCAGCAGTTTATCCACCCTACCCTACGAGCAGTACTTC. This encodes CASSLSTLPYEQYF.

This clonotype was seen many times. The chain uses TRBV28 and TRBJ1-1, with 10 bases matching TRBD1. Germline V gene data show CDR1 as MDHEN and CDR2 as SYDVKM. V shed 4 bases and J 4 bases; nucleotides not matched to a gene: 6. The CDR3 is 15 amino acids. CDR3 protein: CASSSLGQGTTEAFF. The CDR3 DNA sequence: TGTGCCAGCAGTTCCCTGGGACAGGGGACCACTGAAGCTTTCTTT.

The chain joins TRBV4-3 to TRBJ1-1, with D maybe TRBD1 (5 bases). Germline V gene sequence: CDR1 LGHNA, CDR2 YSLEER. There are 17 residues in the CDR3. V was trimmed by 0 bases and J by 2 bases, leaving 16 bases between them. CDR3 sequence reads: CASSQEGWGRLNTEAFF. CDR3 DNA: TGCGCCAGCAGCCAAGAAGGGTGGGGCAGATTAAACACTGAAGCTTTCTTT.